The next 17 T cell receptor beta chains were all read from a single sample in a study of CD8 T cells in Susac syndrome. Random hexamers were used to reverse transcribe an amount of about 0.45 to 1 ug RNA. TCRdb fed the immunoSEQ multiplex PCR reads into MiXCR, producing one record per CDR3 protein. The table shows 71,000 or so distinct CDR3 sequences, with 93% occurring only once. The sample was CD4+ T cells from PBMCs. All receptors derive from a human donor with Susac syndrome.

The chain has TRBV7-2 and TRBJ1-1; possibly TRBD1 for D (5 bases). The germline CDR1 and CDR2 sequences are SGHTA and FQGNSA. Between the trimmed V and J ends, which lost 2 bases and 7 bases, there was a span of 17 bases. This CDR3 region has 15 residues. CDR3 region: CASSLRQGVFGEAFF. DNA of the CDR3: TGTGCCAGCAGCTTAAGGCAGGGTGTGTTTGGTGAAGCTTTCTTT.

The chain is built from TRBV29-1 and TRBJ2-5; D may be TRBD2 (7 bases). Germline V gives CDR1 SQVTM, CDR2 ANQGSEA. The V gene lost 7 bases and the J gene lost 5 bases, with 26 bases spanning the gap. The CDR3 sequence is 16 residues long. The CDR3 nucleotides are TGCAGCGGCGCCGGGGGGCGGGGGAGGCCTATTGAGACCCAGTACTTC. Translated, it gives CSGAGGRGRPIETQYF.

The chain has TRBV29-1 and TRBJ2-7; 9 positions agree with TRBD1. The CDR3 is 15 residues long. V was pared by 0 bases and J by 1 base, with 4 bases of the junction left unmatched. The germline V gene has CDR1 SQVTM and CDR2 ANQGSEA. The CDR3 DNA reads TGCAGCGTTGAAGATCAAGGACAGGGGTCCTACGAGCAGTACTTC. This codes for CSVEDQGQGSYEQYF.

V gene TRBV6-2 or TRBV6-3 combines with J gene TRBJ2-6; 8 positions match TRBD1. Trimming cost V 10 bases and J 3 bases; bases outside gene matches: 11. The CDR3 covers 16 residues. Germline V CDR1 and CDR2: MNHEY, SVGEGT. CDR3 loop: CATRQGRPVGANVLTF. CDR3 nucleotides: TGTGCCACTAGACAGGGGCGTCCAGTTGGGGCCAACGTCCTGACTTTC.

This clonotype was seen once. CDR3 amino acids: CASSYRQGFTDTQYF. CDR3 DNA sequence: TGCGCCAGCAGCTATCGACAGGGCTTCACAGATACGCAGTATTTT. V gene TRBV4-1 combines with J gene TRBJ2-3; TRBD1 matches 7 bases. The CDR3 runs 15 residues. Germline trimming cut 5 bases from V and 2 bases from J; bases unmatched to any gene: 7. CDR1 MGHRA and CDR2 YSYEKL come from the germline V gene.

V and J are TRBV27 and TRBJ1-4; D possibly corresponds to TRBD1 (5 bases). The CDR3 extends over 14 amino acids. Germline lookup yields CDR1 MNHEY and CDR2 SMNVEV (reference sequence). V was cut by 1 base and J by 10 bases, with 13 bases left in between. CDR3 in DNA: TGTGCCAGCAGTTTATGGCAGGGAGAGGGAAAACTGTTTTTT. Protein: CASSLWQGEGKLFF.

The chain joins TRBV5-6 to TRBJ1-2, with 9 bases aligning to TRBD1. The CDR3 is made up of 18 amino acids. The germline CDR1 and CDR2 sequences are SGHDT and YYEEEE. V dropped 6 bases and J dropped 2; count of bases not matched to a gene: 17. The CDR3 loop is CASTPFLDRGIGNYGYTF. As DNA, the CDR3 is TGTGCCAGCACCCCGTTCCTGGACAGGGGAATTGGGAACTATGGCTACACCTTC.

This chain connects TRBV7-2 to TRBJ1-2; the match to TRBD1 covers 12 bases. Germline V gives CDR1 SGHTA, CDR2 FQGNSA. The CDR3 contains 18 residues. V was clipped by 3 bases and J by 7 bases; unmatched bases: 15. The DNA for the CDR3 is TGTGCCAGCAGCTTGGCGGACTTCGGGACAGGGGGCGCGCGTGGCTACACCTTC. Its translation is CASSLADFGTGGARGYTF.

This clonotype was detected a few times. The CDR3 region has the DNA TGTGCCAGCAGCCCCTCGAGGGGGACTAGCACAGATACGCAGTATTTT. It codes for CASSPSRGTSTDTQYF. The V and J genes are TRBV11-2 and TRBJ2-3; D could derive from TRBD1 or TRBD2 (6 bases each). This CDR3 region has 16 residues. Germline V CDR1 and CDR2: SGHAT, FQNNGV. V dropped 5 bases and J dropped 0 bases, with 15 bases sitting between them.

CDR3 DNA sequence: TGCGCCAGCAGCCACATGACAGGGTCTGGAAACACCATATATTTT. Translating it yields CASSHMTGSGNTIYF. This rearrangement joins TRBV4-1 to TRBJ1-3, with TRBD1 matching 7 bases. CDR1 and CDR2 from the germline V gene are MGHRA and YSYEKL. CDR3 length: 15 amino acids. V was clipped by 3 bases and J by 1 base; unmatched bases: 3.

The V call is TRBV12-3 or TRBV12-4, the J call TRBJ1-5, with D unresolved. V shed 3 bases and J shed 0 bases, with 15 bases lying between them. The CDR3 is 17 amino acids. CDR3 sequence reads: CASSFRLAGGSNQPQHF. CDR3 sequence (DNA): TGTGCCAGCAGTTTCCGGCTGGCAGGCGGTAGCAATCAGCCCCAGCATTTT.

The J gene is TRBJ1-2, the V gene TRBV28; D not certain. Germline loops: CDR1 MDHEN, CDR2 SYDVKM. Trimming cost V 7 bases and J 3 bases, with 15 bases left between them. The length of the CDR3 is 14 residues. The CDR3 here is CASTLGGQDYGYTF. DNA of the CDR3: TGTGCCAGCACCTTGGGAGGGCAGGACTATGGCTACACCTTC.

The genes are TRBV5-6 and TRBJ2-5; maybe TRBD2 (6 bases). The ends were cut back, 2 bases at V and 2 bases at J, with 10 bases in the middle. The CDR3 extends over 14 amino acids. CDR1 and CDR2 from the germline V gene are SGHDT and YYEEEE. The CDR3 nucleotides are TGTGCCAGCAGCTTTACTAGCCAACAAGAGACCCAGTACTTC. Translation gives CASSFTSQQETQYF.

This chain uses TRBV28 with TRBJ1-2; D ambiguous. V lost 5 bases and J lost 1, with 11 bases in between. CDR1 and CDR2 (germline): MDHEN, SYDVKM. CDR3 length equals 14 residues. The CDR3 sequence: CASSPGLINYGYTF. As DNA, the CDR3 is TGTGCCAGCAGTCCTGGGTTGATTAACTATGGCTACACCTTC.

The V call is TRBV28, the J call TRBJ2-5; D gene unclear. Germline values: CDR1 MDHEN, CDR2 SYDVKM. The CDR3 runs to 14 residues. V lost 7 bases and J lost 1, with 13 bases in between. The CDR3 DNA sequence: TGTGCCAGCAAATTGCTAGGACGCCAAGAGACCCAGTACTTC. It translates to CASKLLGRQETQYF.

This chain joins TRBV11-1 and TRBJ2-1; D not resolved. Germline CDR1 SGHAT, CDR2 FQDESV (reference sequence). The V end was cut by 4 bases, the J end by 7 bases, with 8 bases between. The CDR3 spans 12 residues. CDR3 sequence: CASSYDWNEQFF. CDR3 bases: TGTGCCAGCAGCTATGACTGGAATGAGCAGTTCTTC. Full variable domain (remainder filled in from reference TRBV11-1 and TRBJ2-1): EAEVAQSPRYKITEKSQAVAFWCDPISGHATLYWYRQILGQGPELLVQFQDESVVDDSQLPKDRFSAERLKGVDSTLKIQPAELGDSAMYLCASSYDWNEQFFGPGTRLTVL.

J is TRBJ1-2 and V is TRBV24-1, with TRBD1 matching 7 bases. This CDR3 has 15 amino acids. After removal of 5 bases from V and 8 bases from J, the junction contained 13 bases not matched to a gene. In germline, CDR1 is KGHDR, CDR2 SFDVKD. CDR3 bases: TGTGCCACCAGTGGAGAAAGCACAGGGGTTGGAGGCTACACCTTC. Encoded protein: CATSGESTGVGGYTF.